These 21 T cell receptor beta chains were sequenced from one sample in a study of blood T cell repertoires in COVID-19 (dated by TCRdb to the early 2020s). Receptor amplification or capture employed the immunoSEQ multiplex PCR assay. Held by TCRdb, this immuneACCESS table contains in-frame sequences only and omits some clones. Under half of the omission traces to an unresolved V gene where checked; the cause of the rest is unknown. The sample includes roughly 200,000 clones, with approximately 85% observed a single time. The ten most abundant clones make up 8.2% of the sample. The specimen sequenced was peripheral blood. These receptors all come from a woman in her sixties or seventies with acute or convalescent COVID-19.

The chain couples TRBV19 to TRBJ1-1; D is possibly TRBD1 (5 bases). Per germline, CDR1 LNHDA and CDR2 SQIVND (reference sequence). The V and J ends lost 3 bases and 6 bases respectively, with 14 bases between them. This CDR3 is built from 14 residues. CDR3 nucleotide sequence: TGTGCCAGTAGTATGCAGGGTTGGCTCGCTGAAGCTTTCTTT. It specifies CASSMQGWLAEAFF.

This clone was seen only once. The rearrangement uses TRBV28 and TRBJ2-5; TRBD2 matches at 9 bases. The CDR3 runs 15 residues. The J segment lost 4 bases and the V segment lost 5 bases, leaving 8 bases of the junction unmatched. Germline CDR1 reads MDHEN; CDR2 reads SYDVKM. CDR3 residues: CASSPIAGDRETQYF. CDR3 nucleotides: TGTGCCAGCAGTCCAATAGCGGGAGACCGAGAGACCCAGTACTTC.

The chain links TRBV27 to TRBJ2-2, with TRBD2 identical over 12 bases. Per the germline V gene, CDR1 is MNHEY and CDR2 is SMNVEV (reference sequence). The CDR3 is 15 amino acids. V gave up 6 bases and J gave up 4 bases; unmatched junction bases: 3. CDR3 DNA: TGTGCCAGCAGAGGACTAGCGGGAATCACCGGGGAGCTGTTTTTT. As protein: CASRGLAGITGELFF.

V is TRBV29-1 and J is TRBJ1-2; weak D call: TRBD1 (5 bases). V gave up 2 bases and J gave up 7 bases, with 11 bases separating them. From germline, CDR1 is SQVTM and CDR2 ANQGSEA. The CDR3 has 12 amino acids. The CDR3 loop is CSVEKGSGGYTF. In DNA form, the CDR3 reads TGCAGCGTTGAAAAGGGGTCGGGTGGCTACACCTTC.

A word on this clone: Other DNA sequences in this sample translate to the same CDR3. The genes are TRBV15 and TRBJ2-2, with 7 bases aligning to TRBD2. In germline, CDR1 is LNHNV, CDR2 YYDKDF (reference sequence). The CDR3 is made up of 15 amino acids. With V trimmed by 1 base and J by 2 bases, 1 base remained unmatched. The CDR3 sequence: CATSRAGGNTGELFF. CDR3 coding DNA: TGTGCCACCAGCAGAGCGGGGGGAAACACCGGGGAGCTGTTTTTT.

This sequence joins TRBV28 and TRBJ2-7; D is possibly TRBD1 (6 bases). The germline gives CDR1 MDHEN, CDR2 SYDVKM. The CDR3 is 15 residues long. The V gene lost 5 bases and the J gene lost 3 bases, with 17 bases spanning the gap. The CDR3 DNA follows: TGTGCCAGCAGTCCCTCCGGGACATTCGGCTACGAGCAGTACTTC. The encoded protein is CASSPSGTFGYEQYF.

This chain uses TRBV19 with TRBJ2-1, with TRBD1 identical over 7 bases. Germline loops: CDR1 LNHDA, CDR2 SQIVND (reference sequence). V trimming: 3 bases; J trimming: 7 bases; junction bases outside the gene matches: 6. The length of the CDR3 is 14 residues. The CDR3 loop is CASSMTGILNEQFF. Here the CDR3 DNA reads TGTGCCAGTAGTATGACAGGGATTCTAAATGAGCAGTTCTTC.

This chain uses TRBV10-2 with TRBJ2-1; TRBD2 might be the D (6 bases). CDR1 and CDR2 from the germline V gene are WSHSY and SAAADI. There are 14 residues in the CDR3. The V gene lost 2 bases and the J gene lost 6 bases, with 11 bases spanning the gap. The CDR3: CASSERGTLNEQFF. The CDR3 DNA reads as TGCGCCAGCAGTGAGCGCGGGACCCTCAATGAGCAGTTCTTC.

This sequence joins TRBV18 and TRBJ2-3, with D possibly being TRBD2 (7 bases). The CDR3 loop spans 15 amino acids. Germline CDR1 KGHSH, CDR2 LQKENI. The ends were cut back, 1 base at V and 3 bases at J, with 11 bases in the middle. In nucleotides, the CDR3 is TGTGCCAGCTCACCACAGGGAGGGGGAACAGATACGCAGTATTTT. Translation: CASSPQGGGTDTQYF.

Details on this clone: At the DNA level, this CDR3 is encoded by other sequences in the same sample as well. The chain couples TRBV18 to TRBJ1-1; TRBD1 matches at 7 bases. This CDR3 has 14 residues. The germline V gene encodes CDR1 KGHSH and CDR2 LQKENI. Losses at the gene ends were 6 bases for V and 2 bases for J; bases not matched to a gene: 6. In DNA, the CDR3 is TGTGCCAGCTCCCCCGGGACAGTTAACACTGAAGCTTTCTTT. It codes for CASSPGTVNTEAFF. The full variable domain, its missing parts supplied by reference TRBV18 and TRBJ1-1, is NAGVMQNPRHLVRRRGQEARLRCSPMKGHSHVYWYRQLPEEGLKFMVYLQKENIIDESGMPKERFSAEFPKEGPSILRIQQVVRGDSAAYFCASSPGTVNTEAFFGQGTRLTVV.

V and J are TRBV24-1 and TRBJ1-5; no reliable D call. The germline V gene has CDR1 KGHDR and CDR2 SFDVKD. The CDR3 runs to 13 residues. With 7 bases removed from V and 9 bases from J, the gap between germline ends came to 15 bases. CDR3: CATSRSGFGPQHF. CDR3 DNA: TGTGCCACCAGCCGATCTGGTTTCGGGCCCCAGCATTTT.

The gene calls are TRBV5-1 and TRBJ2-1; D is perhaps TRBD2 (6 bases). V lost 0 bases and J 0 bases, leaving 13 bases between the germline ends. The CDR3 runs 17 residues. CDR1 and CDR2 from the germline V gene are SGHRS and YFSETQ. The CDR3 spells CASSLGGAGRSYNEQFF. The CDR3 nucleotides are TGCGCCAGCAGCTTGGGGGGCGCGGGACGCTCCTACAATGAGCAGTTCTTC.

The chain couples TRBV6-6 to TRBJ1-1; TRBD1 might be the D (6 bases). CDR1 is MNHNY and CDR2 is SVGAGI in the germline V gene (reference sequence). V was cut by 4 bases and J by 3 bases, with 12 bases left in between. The CDR3 runs to 14 residues. In DNA form, the CDR3 reads TGTGCCAGCAGTTCACAGGGTACGCACACTGAAGCTTTCTTT. Translation gives CASSSQGTHTEAFF.

The chain employs TRBV28 and TRBJ1-2; 9 positions match TRBD1. Looked up from germline, CDR1 is MDHEN and CDR2 is SYDVKM. This CDR3 comprises 13 residues. The ends lost 4 bases at V and 8 bases at J; junction bases unmatched: 5. The CDR3 DNA sequence: TGTGCCAGCAGTTCGACAGGGGGGGGCGGCTACACCTTC. It encodes CASSSTGGGGYTF.

The chain links TRBV6-5 to TRBJ1-1, with D uncertain. This CDR3 has 13 amino acids. V lost 2 bases to trimming and J lost 1 base, with 5 bases between them. Germline V gene data show CDR1 as MNHEY and CDR2 as SVGAGI. CDR3 loop: CASSYLANTEAFF. In DNA form, the CDR3 reads TGTGCCAGCAGTTACCTAGCGAACACTGAAGCTTTCTTT.

J is TRBJ2-5 and V is TRBV10-3; D may be TRBD2 (6 bases). This CDR3 is 15 amino acids long. Trimming pared 5 bases from V and 2 bases from J, leaving 15 bases between. Per the germline V gene, CDR1 is ENHRY and CDR2 is SYGVKD. CDR3 nucleotide sequence: TGTGCCATCAGTAACCCCGGGAGTTCTCAAGAGACCCAGTACTTC. Its protein product is CAISNPGSSQETQYF.

The rearrangement joins TRBV7-8 to TRBJ2-7; 12 bases match TRBD2. The CDR3 totals 14 residues. Germline trimming cut 5 bases from V and 4 bases from J; bases unmatched to any gene: 3. Per germline, CDR1 SGHVS and CDR2 FQNEAQ. The CDR3 DNA follows: TGTGCCAGCAGCGACGGACTAGCGGGATACGAGCAGTACGTC. Translated: CASSDGLAGYEQYV.

This sequence joins TRBV3-1 (or the pseudogene TRBV3-2) and TRBJ2-7; TRBD2 agrees at 9 bases. CDR1 and CDR2 from the germline V gene are LGHDT and YNNKEL (reference sequence). Trimming took 4 bases from V and 4 from J; bases not matched to a gene: 5. This CDR3 spans 14 amino acids. In nucleotides, the CDR3 is TGTGCCAGCAGCCTTTGGACTAGCGCTTACGAGCAGTACTTC. Protein sequence: CASSLWTSAYEQYF.

The chain employs TRBV4-2 and TRBJ1-2; tentative D call: TRBD1 (6 bases). The length of the CDR3 is 17 residues. The germline V gene encodes CDR1 LGHNA and CDR2 YNFKEQ. V gave up 0 bases and J gave up 5 bases, with 19 bases separating them. The CDR3 nucleotides read TGTGCCAGCAGCCAAGATCGGGGGGCGGCAGAACCATATGGCTACACCTTC. Protein product: CASSQDRGAAEPYGYTF.

The CDR3 DNA reads as TGCAGCGTTGAAGACCCCCAGGACAGGTATGAGCAGTACTTC. This encodes CSVEDPQDRYEQYF. V and J are TRBV29-1 and TRBJ2-7; 7 nucleotides align to TRBD1. The CDR3 is made up of 14 amino acids. The germline CDR1 and CDR2 sequences are SQVTM and ANQGSEA. J lost 7 bases, V lost 0 bases, and 9 bases had no gene match.

The chain is built from TRBV5-1 and TRBJ1-1; D unclear. V was clipped by 0 bases and J by 4 bases, with 16 bases between them. Germline CDR1 is SGHRS and CDR2 is YFSETQ. This CDR3 is 16 amino acids long. The CDR3 protein is CASSLGHSQHITEAFF. The CDR3 nucleotides read TGCGCCAGCAGCTTGGGACACAGCCAACACATCACTGAAGCTTTCTTT. The full variable domain, completed using reference TRBV5-1 and TRBJ1-1, is KAGVTQTPRYLIKTRGQQVTLSCSPISGHRSVSWYQQTPGQGLQFLFEYFSETQRNKGNFPGRFSGRQFSNSRSEMNVSTLELGDSALYLCASSLGHSQHITEAFFGQGTRLTVV.